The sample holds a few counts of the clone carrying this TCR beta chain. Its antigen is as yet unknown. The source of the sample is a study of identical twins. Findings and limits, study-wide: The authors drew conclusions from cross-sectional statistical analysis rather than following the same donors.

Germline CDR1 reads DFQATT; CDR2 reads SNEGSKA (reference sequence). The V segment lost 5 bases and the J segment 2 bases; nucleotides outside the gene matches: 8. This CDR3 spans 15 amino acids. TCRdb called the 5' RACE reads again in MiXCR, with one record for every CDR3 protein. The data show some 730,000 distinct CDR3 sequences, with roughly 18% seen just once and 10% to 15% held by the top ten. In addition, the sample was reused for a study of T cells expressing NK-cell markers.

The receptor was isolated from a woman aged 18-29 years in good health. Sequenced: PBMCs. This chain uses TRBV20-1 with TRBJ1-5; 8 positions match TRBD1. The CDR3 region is CSAVQGATGNQPQHF. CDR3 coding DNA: TGCAGTGCTGTTCAGGGGGCAACGGGCAATCAGCCCCAGCATTTT.